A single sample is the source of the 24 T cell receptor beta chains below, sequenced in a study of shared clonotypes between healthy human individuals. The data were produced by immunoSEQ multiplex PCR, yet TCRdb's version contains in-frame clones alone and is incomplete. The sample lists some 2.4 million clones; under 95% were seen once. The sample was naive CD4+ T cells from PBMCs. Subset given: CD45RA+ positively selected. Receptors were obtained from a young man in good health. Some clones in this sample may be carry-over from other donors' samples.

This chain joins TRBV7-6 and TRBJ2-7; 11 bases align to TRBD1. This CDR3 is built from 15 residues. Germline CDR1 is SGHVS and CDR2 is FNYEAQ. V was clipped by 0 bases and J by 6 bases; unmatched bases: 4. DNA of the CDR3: TGTGCCAGCAGCTTAGCGGGACAGGGGGTCTCCGAGCAGTACTTC. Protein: CASSLAGQGVSEQYF.

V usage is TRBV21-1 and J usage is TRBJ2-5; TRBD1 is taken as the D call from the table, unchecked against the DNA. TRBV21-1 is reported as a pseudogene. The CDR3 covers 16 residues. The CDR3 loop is CASSTQSRQTQETQYF. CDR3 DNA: TGTGCCAGCAGCACGCAGAGCCGACAGACACAAGAGACCCAGTACTTC.

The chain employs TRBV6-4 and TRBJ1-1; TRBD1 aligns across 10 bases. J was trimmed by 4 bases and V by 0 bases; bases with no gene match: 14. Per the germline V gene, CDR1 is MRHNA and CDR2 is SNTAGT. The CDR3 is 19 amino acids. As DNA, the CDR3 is TGTGCCAGCAGTGACTCCGGGAGGGCGGGACAGGGGTTATCCACTGAAGCTTTCTTT. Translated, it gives CASSDSGRAGQGLSTEAFF.

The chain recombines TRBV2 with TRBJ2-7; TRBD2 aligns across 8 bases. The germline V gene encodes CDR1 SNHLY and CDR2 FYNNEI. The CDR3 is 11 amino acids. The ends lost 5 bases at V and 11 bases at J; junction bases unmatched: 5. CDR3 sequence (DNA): TGTGCCAGCAGTTCCGGGACTAGAAAGTACTTC. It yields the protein CASSSGTRKYF.

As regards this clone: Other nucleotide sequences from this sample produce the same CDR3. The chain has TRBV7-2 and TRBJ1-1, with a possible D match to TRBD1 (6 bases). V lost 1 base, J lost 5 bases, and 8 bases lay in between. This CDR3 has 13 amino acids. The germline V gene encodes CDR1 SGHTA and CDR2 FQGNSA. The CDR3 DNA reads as TGTGCCAGCAGCTTAGGTCAGGGGACTGAAGCTTTCTTT. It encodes CASSLGQGTEAFF.

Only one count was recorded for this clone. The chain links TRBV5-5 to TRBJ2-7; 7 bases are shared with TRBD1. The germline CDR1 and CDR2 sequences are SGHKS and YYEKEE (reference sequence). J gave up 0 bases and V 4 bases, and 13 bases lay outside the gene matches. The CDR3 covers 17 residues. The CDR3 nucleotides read TGTGCCAGCAGCCTTCCCGGGACAGCCGAGTACTCCTACGAGCAGTACTTC. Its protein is CASSLPGTAEYSYEQYF.

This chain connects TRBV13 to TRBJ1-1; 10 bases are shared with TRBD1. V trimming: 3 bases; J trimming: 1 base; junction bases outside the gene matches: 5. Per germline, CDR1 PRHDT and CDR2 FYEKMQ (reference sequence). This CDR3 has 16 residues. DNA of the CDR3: TGTGCCAGCAGCTTGTTGACAGGGGGCTCGAACACTGAAGCTTTCTTT. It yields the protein CASSLLTGGSNTEAFF.

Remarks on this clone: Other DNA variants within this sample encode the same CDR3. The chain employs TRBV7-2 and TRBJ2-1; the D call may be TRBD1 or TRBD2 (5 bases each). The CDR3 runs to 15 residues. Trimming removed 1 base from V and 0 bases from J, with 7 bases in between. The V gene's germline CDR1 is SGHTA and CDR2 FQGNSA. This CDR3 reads CASSLGGVSYNEQFF. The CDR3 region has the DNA TGTGCCAGCAGCTTAGGAGGGGTCTCCTACAATGAGCAGTTCTTC. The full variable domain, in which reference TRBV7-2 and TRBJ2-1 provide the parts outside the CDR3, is GAGVSQSPSNKVTEKGKDVELRCDPISGHTALYWYRQSLGQGLEFLIYFQGNSAPDKSGLPSDRFSAERTGGSVSTLTIQRTQQEDSAVYLCASSLGGVSYNEQFFGPGTRLTVL.

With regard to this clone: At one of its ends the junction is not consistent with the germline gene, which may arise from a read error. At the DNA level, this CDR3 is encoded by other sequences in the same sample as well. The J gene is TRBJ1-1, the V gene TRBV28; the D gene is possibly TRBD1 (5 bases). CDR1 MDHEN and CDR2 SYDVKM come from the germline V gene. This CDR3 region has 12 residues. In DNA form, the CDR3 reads TGTGCCAGCAGATCTTCGGGGGTTGAAGCCTTCTTT. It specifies CASRSSGVEAFF. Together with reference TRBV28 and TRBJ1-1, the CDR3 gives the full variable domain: DVKVTQSSRYLVKRTGEKVFLECVQDMDHENMFWYRQDPGLGLRLIYFSYDVKMKEKGDIPEGYSVSREKKERFSLILESASTNQTSMYLCASRSSGVEAFFGQGTRLTVV.

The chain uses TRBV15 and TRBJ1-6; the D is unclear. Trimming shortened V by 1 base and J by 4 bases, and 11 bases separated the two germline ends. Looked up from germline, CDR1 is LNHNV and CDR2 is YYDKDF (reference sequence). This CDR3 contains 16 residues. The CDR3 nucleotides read TGTGCCACCAGCAGAGGCGGGGAGGGTTATAATTCACCCCTCCACTTT. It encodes CATSRGGEGYNSPLHF.

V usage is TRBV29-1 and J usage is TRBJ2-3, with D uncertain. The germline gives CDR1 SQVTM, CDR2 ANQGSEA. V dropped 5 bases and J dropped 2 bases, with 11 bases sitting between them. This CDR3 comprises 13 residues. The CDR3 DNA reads TGCAGCGTTCTGGGTCAGATCACAGATACGCAGTATTTT. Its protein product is CSVLGQITDTQYF.

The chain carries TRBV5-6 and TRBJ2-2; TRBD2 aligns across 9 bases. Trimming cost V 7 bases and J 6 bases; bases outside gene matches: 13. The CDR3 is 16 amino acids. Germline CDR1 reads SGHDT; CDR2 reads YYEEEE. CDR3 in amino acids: CASCLAGGRAAGELFF. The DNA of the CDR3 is TGTGCCAGCTGCCTTGCCGGCGGGAGGGCCGCCGGGGAGCTGTTTTTT.

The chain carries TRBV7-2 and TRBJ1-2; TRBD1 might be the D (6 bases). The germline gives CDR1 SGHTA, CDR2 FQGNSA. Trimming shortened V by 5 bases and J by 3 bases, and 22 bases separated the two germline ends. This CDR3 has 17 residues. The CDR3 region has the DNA TGTGCCAGCAGCCCCGCCGGGGGGGCGTTTTATTACTATGGCTACACCTTC. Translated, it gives CASSPAGGAFYYYGYTF.

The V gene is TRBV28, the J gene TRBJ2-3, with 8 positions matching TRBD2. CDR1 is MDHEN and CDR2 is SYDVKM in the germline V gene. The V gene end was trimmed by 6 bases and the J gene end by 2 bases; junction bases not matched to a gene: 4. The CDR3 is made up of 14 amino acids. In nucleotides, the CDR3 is TGTGCCAGCAGCGGCGGGGGGCCCACAGATACGCAGTATTTT. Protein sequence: CASSGGGPTDTQYF.

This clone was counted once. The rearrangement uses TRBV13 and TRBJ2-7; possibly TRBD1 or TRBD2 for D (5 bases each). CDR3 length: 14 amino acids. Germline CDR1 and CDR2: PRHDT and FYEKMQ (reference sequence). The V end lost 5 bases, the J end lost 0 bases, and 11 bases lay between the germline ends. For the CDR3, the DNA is TGTGCCAGCAGCCGATTCGGGACCTCCTACGAGCAGTACTTC. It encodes CASSRFGTSYEQYF.

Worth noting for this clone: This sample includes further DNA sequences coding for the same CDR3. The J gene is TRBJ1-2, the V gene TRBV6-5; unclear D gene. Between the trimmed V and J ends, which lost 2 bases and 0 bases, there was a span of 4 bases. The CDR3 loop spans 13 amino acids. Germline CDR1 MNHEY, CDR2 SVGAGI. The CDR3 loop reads CASSYGANYGYTF. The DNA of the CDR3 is TGTGCCAGCAGTTACGGGGCTAACTATGGCTACACCTTC.

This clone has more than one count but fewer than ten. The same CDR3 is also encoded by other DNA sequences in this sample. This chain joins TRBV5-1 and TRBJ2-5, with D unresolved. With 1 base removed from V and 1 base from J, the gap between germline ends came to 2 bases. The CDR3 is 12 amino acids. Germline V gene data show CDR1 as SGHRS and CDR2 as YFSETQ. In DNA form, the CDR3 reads TGCGCCAGCAGCTTGACCCAAGAGACCCAGTACTTC. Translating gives CASSLTQETQYF.

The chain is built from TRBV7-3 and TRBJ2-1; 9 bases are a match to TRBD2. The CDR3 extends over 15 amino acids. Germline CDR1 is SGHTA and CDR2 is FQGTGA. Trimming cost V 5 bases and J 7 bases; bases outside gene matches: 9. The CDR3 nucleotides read TGTGCCAGCAGCCTCGATGGGACTAGCTCAAATGAGCAGTTCTTC. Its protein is CASSLDGTSSNEQFF.

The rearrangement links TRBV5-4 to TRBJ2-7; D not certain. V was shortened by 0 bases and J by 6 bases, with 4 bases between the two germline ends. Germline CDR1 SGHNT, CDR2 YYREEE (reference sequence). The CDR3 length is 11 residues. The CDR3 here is CASSLEGEQYF. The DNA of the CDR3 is TGTGCCAGCAGCTTGGAGGGCGAGCAGTACTTC.

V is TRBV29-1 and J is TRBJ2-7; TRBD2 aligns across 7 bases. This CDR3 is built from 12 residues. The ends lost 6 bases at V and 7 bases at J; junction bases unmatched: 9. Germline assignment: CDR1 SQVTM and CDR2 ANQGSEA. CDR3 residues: CSVGGGPGEQYF. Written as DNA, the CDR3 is TGCAGCGTCGGGGGAGGGCCGGGGGAGCAGTACTTC.

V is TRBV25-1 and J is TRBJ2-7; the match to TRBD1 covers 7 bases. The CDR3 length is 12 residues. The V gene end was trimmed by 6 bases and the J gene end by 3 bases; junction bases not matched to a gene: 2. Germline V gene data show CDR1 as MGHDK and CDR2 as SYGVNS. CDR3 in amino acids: CASRGTVYEQYF. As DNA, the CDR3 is TGTGCCAGCAGGGGGACAGTCTACGAGCAGTACTTC.

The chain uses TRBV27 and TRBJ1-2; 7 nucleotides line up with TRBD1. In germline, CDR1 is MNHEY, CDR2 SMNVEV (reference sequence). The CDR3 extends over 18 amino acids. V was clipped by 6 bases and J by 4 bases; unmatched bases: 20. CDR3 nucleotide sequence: TGTGCCAGCAGCCGCCTGACGAACAGGGGCTTGGAAGTCTATGGCTACACCTTC. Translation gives CASSRLTNRGLEVYGYTF.

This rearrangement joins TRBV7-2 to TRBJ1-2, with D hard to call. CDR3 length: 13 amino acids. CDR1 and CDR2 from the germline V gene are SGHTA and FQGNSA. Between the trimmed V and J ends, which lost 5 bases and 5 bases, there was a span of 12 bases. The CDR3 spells CASSPDTKYGYTF. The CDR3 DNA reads TGTGCCAGCAGCCCCGACACGAAGTATGGCTACACCTTC.

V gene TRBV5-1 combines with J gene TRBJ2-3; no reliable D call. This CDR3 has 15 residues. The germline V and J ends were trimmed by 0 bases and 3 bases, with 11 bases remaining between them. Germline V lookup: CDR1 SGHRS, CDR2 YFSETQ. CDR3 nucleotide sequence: TGCGCCAGCAGCTTGGCTGGCGACAAGACAGATACGCAGTATTTT. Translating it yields CASSLAGDKTDTQYF.